These 25 T cell receptor beta chains share one sample of origin, sequenced in a study of spatial heterogeneity in lung cancer. Time point in this sample: sample taken at primary tumor resection. Study results and limitations: Within tumors, counts of expanded alpha and beta TCRs tracked tumor mutation counts.

These TCRs are of unknown antigen specificity. MiXCR, applied by TCRdb to the 5' RACE reads, yields one record per CDR3 protein. The sample lists roughly 9,800 distinct CDR3 sequences; over 50% were seen once. The material was lung tumor tissue, obtained at surgery. Source of these receptors: a female donor with early-stage non-small cell lung cancer.

The V and J genes are TRBV18 and TRBJ1-4; D is unresolved. Germline V gene data show CDR1 as KGHSH and CDR2 as LQKENI. The V gene lost 2 bases and the J gene lost 8 bases, with 6 bases spanning the gap. This CDR3 has 12 amino acids. The CDR3 sequence is CASSPNGEKLFF. CDR3 nucleotides: TGTGCCAGCTCACCAAATGGCGAAAAACTGTTTTTT.

This clonotype was counted between two and nine times. V and J are TRBV12-3 or TRBV12-4 and TRBJ2-4, with D tentatively TRBD2 (5 bases). The CDR3 runs to 15 residues. Trimming stripped 5 bases from V and 0 bases from J, with 11 bases between. As DNA, the CDR3 is TGTGCCAGCAGTCCCCTGAGGGTAGCCAAAAACATTCAGTACTTC. Protein product: CASSPLRVAKNIQYF.

The CDR3 here is CASSQDWGLWGQETQYF. CDR3 sequence (DNA): TGCGCCAGCAGCCAAGATTGGGGGCTGTGGGGGCAAGAGACCCAGTACTTC. The chain has TRBV4-1 and TRBJ2-5; tentative D call: TRBD1 (6 bases). There are 17 residues in the CDR3. Germline assignment: CDR1 MGHRA and CDR2 YSYEKL. Trimming shortened V by 0 bases and J by 2 bases, and 16 bases separated the two germline ends.

The sample holds one count of this clonotype. The chain employs TRBV11-2 and TRBJ1-1, with unresolved D. V lost 1 base, J lost 4 bases, and 10 bases lay in between. Germline CDR1 is SGHAT and CDR2 is FQNNGV. The CDR3 has 14 residues. CDR3 sequence (DNA): TGTGCCAGCAGCTTAGGGATGGGAAGCACTGAAGCTTTCTTT. Translated: CASSLGMGSTEAFF.

The CDR3 DNA reads as TGTGCCAGCAGCGTAGCTCTAGCCCAGACGGGCTACACCTTC. Its protein is CASSVALAQTGYTF. The rearrangement links TRBV9 to TRBJ1-2; D is unresolved. The CDR3 has 14 residues. Germline CDR1 reads SGDLS; CDR2 reads YYNGEE. V was cut by 0 bases and J by 8 bases, with 14 bases left in between. The complete variable domain, with remaining parts taken from reference TRBV9 and TRBJ1-2, reads DSGVTQTPKHLITATGQRVTLRCSPRSGDLSVYWYQQSLDQGLQFLIQYYNGEERAKGNILERFSAQQFPDLHSELNLSSLELGDSALYFCASSVALAQTGYTFGSGTRLTVV.

This rearrangement joins TRBV5-1 to TRBJ2-7, with 9 nucleotides matching TRBD1. Germline V lookup: CDR1 SGHRS, CDR2 YFSETQ. V trimming: 0 bases; J trimming: 2 bases; junction bases outside the gene matches: 0. CDR3 length: 14 residues. The CDR3 loop reads CASSLGTGAYEQYF. CDR3 nucleotides: TGCGCCAGCAGCTTGGGGACAGGGGCCTACGAGCAGTACTTC. The complete variable domain, with remaining parts taken from reference TRBV5-1 and TRBJ2-7, reads KAGVTQTPRYLIKTRGQQVTLSCSPISGHRSVSWYQQTPGQGLQFLFEYFSETQRNKGNFPGRFSGRQFSNSRSEMNVSTLELGDSALYLCASSLGTGAYEQYFGPGTRLTVT.

The chain recombines TRBV4-1 with TRBJ1-2; TRBD1 might be the D (5 bases). Trimming shortened V by 1 base and J by 11 bases, and 11 bases separated the two germline ends. This CDR3 region has 12 residues. Germline V gives CDR1 MGHRA, CDR2 YSYEKL. The CDR3 region is CASSQVGVKYTF. CDR3 bases: TGCGCCAGCAGCCAAGTGGGGGTGAAGTACACCTTC.

This chain links TRBV7-3 with TRBJ2-5; 13 bases match TRBD2. V was pared by 5 bases and J by 8 bases, with 11 bases of the junction left unmatched. The CDR3 runs 16 residues. Germline V gives CDR1 SGHTA, CDR2 FQGTGA. The DNA of the CDR3 is TGTGCCAGCAGCAGAGCCGGGACTAGCGGGGTGGAAACCCAGTACTTC. It specifies CASSRAGTSGVETQYF. The full variable domain, its missing parts supplied by reference TRBV7-3 and TRBJ2-5, is GAGVSQTPSNKVTEKGKYVELRCDPISGHTALYWYRQSLGQGPEFLIYFQGTGAADDSGLPNDRFFAVRPEGSVSTLKIQRTERGDSAVYLCASSRAGTSGVETQYFGPGTRLLVL.

J is TRBJ2-7 and V is TRBV6-1; 7 bases agree with TRBD1. Germline CDR1 MNHNS, CDR2 SASEGT. Unmatched junction bases numbered 5, after V lost 0 bases and J lost 3 bases. There are 15 residues in the CDR3. The CDR3 DNA is TGTGCCAGCAGTGAAGCCCCGGGACAGAGCTACGAGCAGTACTTC. Protein product: CASSEAPGQSYEQYF.

This clonotype came up a few times. The V call is TRBV9, the J call TRBJ2-7; D remains unclear. Per the germline V gene, CDR1 is SGDLS and CDR2 is YYNGEE. The CDR3 totals 15 residues. V lost 0 bases and J lost 1, with 11 bases in between. Written as DNA, the CDR3 is TGTGCCAGCAGCGTAGGTTTAGACGTATCCTACGAGCAGTACTTC. Protein sequence: CASSVGLDVSYEQYF.

This clonotype was seen only a few times. This chain links TRBV12-3 or TRBV12-4 with TRBJ2-1; the D call may be TRBD1 or TRBD2 (5 bases each). Trimming stripped 6 bases from V and 6 bases from J, with 12 bases between. CDR3 length: 13 amino acids. DNA for the CDR3: TGTGCCAGCAGCCTCCGGGGACCCAATGAGCAGTTCTTC. It codes for CASSLRGPNEQFF.

V and J are TRBV20-1 and TRBJ2-3, with 7 bases matching TRBD2. CDR1 is DFQATT and CDR2 is SNEGSKA in the germline V gene (reference sequence). This CDR3 is 16 amino acids long. V lost 0 bases, J lost 2 bases, and 8 bases stayed unmatched. The CDR3 protein is CSARELGGILTDTQYF. The CDR3 region has the DNA TGCAGTGCTAGAGAGCTCGGGGGGATCCTCACAGATACGCAGTATTTT.

The rearrangement uses TRBV20-1 and TRBJ2-4, with a weak D call TRBD2 (6 bases). Per the germline V gene, CDR1 is DFQATT and CDR2 is SNEGSKA (reference sequence). V lost 5 bases to trimming and J lost 0 bases, with 14 bases between them. There are 15 residues in the CDR3. In DNA form, the CDR3 reads TGCAGTGCTTGGGGGGATGGAGAAGCCAAAAACATTCAGTACTTC. This codes for CSAWGDGEAKNIQYF.

V is TRBV7-2 and J is TRBJ2-3; D tentatively fits TRBD1 or TRBD2 (5 bases each). Trimming stripped 5 bases from V and 4 bases from J, with 16 bases between. The CDR3 is 15 amino acids. In germline, CDR1 is SGHTA, CDR2 FQGNSA. Written as DNA, the CDR3 is TGTGCCAGCAGCCTCAACCTGGGGCGGGCAGATACGCAGTATTTT. Translation gives CASSLNLGRADTQYF.

J is TRBJ1-2 and V is TRBV7-9, with D hard to call. V was clipped by 1 base and J by 3 bases, with 15 bases between them. CDR3 length: 16 residues. Germline lookup yields CDR1 SEHNR and CDR2 FQNEAQ (reference sequence). The CDR3 loop reads CASSLGAGQLDYGYTF. The CDR3 DNA is TGTGCCAGCAGCTTAGGCGCAGGCCAACTAGACTATGGCTACACCTTC. Filled out from reference TRBV7-9 and TRBJ1-2, the complete variable domain reads DTGVSQNPRHKITKRGQNVTFRCDPISEHNRLYWYRQTLGQGPEFLTYFQNEAQLEKSRLLSDRFSAERPKGSFSTLEIQRTEQGDSAMYLCASSLGAGQLDYGYTFGSGTRLTVV.

The J gene is TRBJ1-1, the V gene TRBV6-1, with D hard to call. CDR1 and CDR2 (germline): MNHNS, SASEGT. This CDR3 is built from 13 residues. V lost 6 bases, J lost 3 bases, and 11 bases lay in between. This CDR3 reads CASSIRLYTEAFF. CDR3 nucleotide sequence: TGTGCCAGCAGCATCCGACTGTACACTGAAGCTTTCTTT.

The CDR3 region has the DNA TGTGCCAGCAGCTTAGGCGGGGTAGAAGGGGAGACCCAGTACTTC. As protein: CASSLGGVEGETQYF. V usage is TRBV11-3 and J usage is TRBJ2-5; D may be TRBD2 (6 bases). Deletions cut 1 base from V and 5 bases from J, with 14 bases between. Germline V gene sequence: CDR1 SGHNT, CDR2 YENEEA. The CDR3 is 15 residues long.

The V and J genes are TRBV5-5 and TRBJ2-7; D gene unclear. The germline V and J ends were trimmed by 3 bases and 4 bases, with 5 bases remaining between them. This CDR3 has 11 residues. CDR1 and CDR2 (germline): SGHKS, YYEKEE (reference sequence). The CDR3 is CASSSNYEQYF. As DNA, the CDR3 is TGTGCCAGCAGCTCTAATTACGAGCAGTACTTC.

This clonotype was recorded a few times. The chain employs TRBV15 and TRBJ2-5, with a tentative D call TRBD1 (6 bases). The V gene lost 10 bases and the J gene lost 6 bases, with 24 bases spanning the gap. The CDR3 runs to 15 residues. Germline CDR1 and CDR2: LNHNV and YYDKDF (reference sequence). CDR3 loop: CASRTGSTEKKTQYF. CDR3 in DNA: TGTGCCAGTAGAACAGGGTCTACGGAGAAGAAGACCCAGTACTTC.

This chain links TRBV30 with TRBJ2-1; D call uncertain. The CDR3 loop spans 13 amino acids. Germline loops: CDR1 GTSNPN, CDR2 SVGIG (reference sequence). V was shortened by 0 bases and J by 14 bases, with 17 bases between the two germline ends. CDR3: CAWSVRAMAGEFF. The CDR3 DNA follows: TGTGCCTGGAGTGTACGGGCCATGGCTGGCGAGTTCTTC.

Judged by abundance, this clonotype is medium-sized. The genes are TRBV6-1 and TRBJ2-1; the match to TRBD1 covers 9 bases. CDR3 length equals 17 residues. The V segment lost 7 bases and the J segment 5 bases; nucleotides outside the gene matches: 15. From germline, CDR1 is MNHNS and CDR2 SASEGT. The CDR3 DNA reads as TGTGCCAGCATTGGAGGAGTCGTCGGGACAGGGAACAATGAGCAGTTCTTC. This encodes CASIGGVVGTGNNEQFF.

This clonotype was counted only a few times. The chain has TRBV11-2 and TRBJ2-1; no reliable D call. CDR3 length equals 11 residues. Germline V gene data show CDR1 as SGHAT and CDR2 as FQNNGV. With 3 bases removed from V and 7 bases from J, the gap between germline ends came to 4 bases. DNA for the CDR3: TGTGCCAGCAGCTTTCTTAATGAGCAGTTCTTC. The encoded protein is CASSFLNEQFF.

For this clonotype: One end of the junction does not line up with germline, which may come from a read error. This rearrangement joins TRBV15 to TRBJ2-1, with D possibly matching TRBD1 (6 bases). The germline CDR1 and CDR2 sequences are LNHNV and YYDKDF (reference sequence). The CDR3 extends over 14 amino acids. The CDR3 nucleotides are TGTGCCAGCAGCCCATGGACAGTCTCAGCTGAGCAGTTCTTC. This gives the protein CASSPWTVSAEQFF.

The chain couples TRBV12-3 or TRBV12-4 to TRBJ1-5, with 8 bases fitting TRBD1. The CDR3 is 13 amino acids. V lost 5 bases, J lost 7 bases, and 4 bases stayed unmatched. The CDR3 spells CASSQGAGQPQHF. In nucleotides, the CDR3 is TGTGCCAGCAGTCAGGGGGCAGGGCAGCCCCAGCATTTT.

The chain carries TRBV4-2 and TRBJ2-3; the D gene is possibly TRBD2 (7 bases). Germline V gene lookup returns CDR1 LGHNA and CDR2 YNFKEQ. CDR3 length: 16 amino acids. The V gene lost 0 bases and the J gene lost 5 bases, with 15 bases spanning the gap. The CDR3 protein is CASSQEVGGALDTQYF. The CDR3 DNA reads as TGTGCCAGCAGCCAAGAAGTGGGGGGGGCCTTAGATACGCAGTATTTT.